This T cell receptor (beta chain) stems from a study of control samples from healthy donors and cancer patients. The CDR3 spans 14 residues. V gave up 6 bases and J gave up 1 base, with 12 bases separating them. Germline CDR1 MNHEY, CDR2 SVGAGI. This clone was found a few times. Sequenced by immunoSEQ multiplex PCR; TCRdb stores in-frame clones only, minus some. The repertoire holds 150,000 to 200,000 clones, with roughly 89% as singletons. The V gene is TRBV6-5, the J gene TRBJ2-5; tentatively, D is TRBD2 (5 bases). This TCR came from a woman in her forties or fifties in good health. The sequencing sample was made of blood. CDR3 residues: CASSLYAGQETQYF. For the CDR3, the DNA is TGTGCCAGCAGCCTCTATGCGGGCCAAGAGACCCAGTACTTC.